Following are 9 T cell receptor beta chains from one sample sequenced in a study of early T cells in non-severe SARS-CoV-2 infection. TCRdb processed the 5' RACE reads anew with MiXCR; each CDR3 protein has one entry. The table has around 52,000 distinct CDR3 sequences, 11% seen once. The sample consisted of whole blood. Source of these receptors: an adult who was a healthcare worker with PCR-confirmed SARS-CoV-2 infection or an uninfected control (not recorded which).

This clonotype turned up a few times. The chain couples TRBV3-1 to TRBJ1-6, with a possible D match to TRBD1 (6 bases). This CDR3 contains 12 residues. CDR1 and CDR2 from the germline V gene are LGHDT and YNNKEL (reference sequence). For the CDR3, the DNA is TGTGCTACCCAGGGGTCTAATTCACCCCTCCACTTT. It encodes CATQGSNSPLHF.

This clonotype appeared many times. The V call is TRBV12-3 or TRBV12-4, the J call TRBJ2-5; TRBD1 or TRBD2 may be the D gene (5 bases each). The V end was cut by 7 bases, the J end by 0 bases, with 15 bases between. This CDR3 comprises 15 residues. Here the CDR3 DNA reads TGTGCCAGCACGCATTCGGGACGGCACCAAGAGACCCAGTACTTC. This sequence encodes CASTHSGRHQETQYF.

The chain has TRBV9 and TRBJ2-3; 8 bases match TRBD2. The germline V gene has CDR1 SGDLS and CDR2 YYNGEE. Germline trimming cut 4 bases from V and 6 bases from J; bases unmatched to any gene: 7. CDR3 length: 14 amino acids. CDR3 DNA sequence: TGTGCCAGCAGCCGAAGCGGGAGTGTGGATACGCAGTATTTT. Protein: CASSRSGSVDTQYF.

Worth noting for this clonotype: This sequence may be a read error, since a much larger clone differs from it by one base. The CDR3 sequence: CTSSQRRGSDTDTKYF. The CDR3, as DNA: TGCACCAGCAGCCAGAGGCGTGGAAGCGACACAGATACGAAGTATTTT. This chain connects TRBV1 to TRBJ2-3. TRBV1 counts as a pseudogene. CDR3 length: 16 amino acids.

J is TRBJ2-7 and V is TRBV4-2; TRBD2 matches at 7 bases. V dropped 4 bases and J dropped 3; count of bases not matched to a gene: 9. From germline, CDR1 is LGHNA and CDR2 YNFKEQ. The length of the CDR3 is 15 residues. CDR3 in amino acids: CASSRLKGLRYEQYF. As DNA, the CDR3 is TGTGCCAGCAGCCGATTAAAGGGACTACGCTACGAGCAGTACTTC.

This clonotype was observed at least ten times. The chain has TRBV20-1 and TRBJ2-5; 8 bases agree with TRBD2. Germline CDR1 DFQATT, CDR2 SNEGSKA (reference sequence). Trimming at V came to 5 bases and at J to 0 bases, leaving 11 bases not matched to a gene. The CDR3 has 16 amino acids. Written as DNA, the CDR3 is TGCAGTGCTCACCTGGCGACTAGCGTGGACCAAGAGACCCAGTACTTC. This codes for CSAHLATSVDQETQYF.

Of note for this clonotype: The junction departs from the called germline gene at one end, perhaps through a read error. The genes are TRBV7-7 and TRBJ2-5; D unclear. From germline, CDR1 is SSHAT and CDR2 FNYEAQ (reference sequence). The CDR3 loop spans 12 amino acids. CDR3 region: CASSPSLETQYF. CDR3 in DNA: TGTGCTAGCAGCCCCTCTCTTGAGACCCAGTACTTC. Using reference TRBV7-7 and TRBJ2-5 for the parts outside the CDR3, the full variable domain is GAGVSQSPRYKVTKRGQDVTLRCDPISSHATLYWYQQALGQGPEFLTYFNYEAQPDKSGLPSDRFSAERPEGSISTLTIQRTEQRDSAMYRCASSPSLETQYFGPGTRLLVL.

This clonotype was seen many times. The rearrangement uses TRBV20-1 and TRBJ2-5, with TRBD2 matching 12 bases. The V gene's germline CDR1 is DFQATT and CDR2 SNEGSKA (reference sequence). V gave up 5 bases and J gave up 5 bases; unmatched junction bases: 6. The CDR3 is made up of 14 amino acids. The CDR3 is CSAVGLAGTETQYF. CDR3 DNA: TGCAGTGCTGTTGGACTAGCGGGGACTGAGACCCAGTACTTC.

This clonotype has more than one count but fewer than ten. The V gene is TRBV11-2, the J gene TRBJ2-4; 12 bases fit TRBD2. V trimming: 5 bases; J trimming: 0 bases; junction bases outside the gene matches: 8. Germline CDR1 reads SGHAT; CDR2 reads FQNNGV. This CDR3 is built from 18 residues. CDR3 protein: CASSLRTSGNSAKNIQYF. The CDR3 nucleotides are TGTGCCAGCAGCCTGCGGACTAGCGGGAATTCAGCCAAAAACATTCAGTACTTC.